These 24 T cell receptor beta chains share one sample of origin, sequenced in a study of blood T cell repertoires in COVID-19 (dated by TCRdb to the early 2020s). The library was prepared using the immunoSEQ multiplex PCR assay. TCRdb obtained this table from immuneACCESS and retained in-frame rearrangements with V and J assigned. These tables miss some clones; where compared with another copy, unresolved V genes account for less than half of the shortfall, and the remainder is unexplained. The sample table holds fewer than 200,000 clones, of which 88% were seen once. The ten biggest clones cover 25% to 30% of the sample. The source material was peripheral blood. These receptor sequences come from a man aged 55 to 69 with acute or convalescent COVID-19.

CDR3 region: CSVRPNAGGTDTQYF. DNA of the CDR3: TGCAGCGTTCGTCCTAATGCGGGGGGCACAGATACGCAGTATTTT. This sequence joins TRBV29-1 and TRBJ2-3, with 7 bases aligning to TRBD2. Germline CDR1 is SQVTM and CDR2 is ANQGSEA. With 5 bases clipped from V and 1 base from J, the junction kept 9 bases outside the gene matches. The CDR3 runs to 15 residues.

The rearrangement links TRBV11-3 to TRBJ2-1, with D possibly being TRBD2 (6 bases). Germline loops: CDR1 SGHNT, CDR2 YENEEA. The CDR3 consists of 15 residues. V shed 5 bases and J shed 7 bases, with 18 bases lying between them. The DNA of the CDR3 is TGTGCCAGCAGCCCCCTAGGGCGGGATGCTAATGAGCAGTTCTTC. This codes for CASSPLGRDANEQFF. Filled out from reference TRBV11-3 and TRBJ2-1, the complete variable domain reads EAGVVQSPRYKIIEKKQPVAFWCNPISGHNTLYWYLQNLGQGPELLIRYENEEAVDDSQLPKDRFSAERLKGVDSTLKIQPAELGDSAVYLCASSPLGRDANEQFFGPGTRLTVL.

This clone was seen more than once but under ten times. The chain links TRBV9 to TRBJ2-2; a weak D match, TRBD2 (6 bases). V lost 1 base and J lost 2, with 12 bases in between. Germline CDR1 and CDR2: SGDLS and YYNGEE. This CDR3 is built from 16 residues. CDR3 protein: CASSVSGGINTGELFF. The CDR3 DNA is TGTGCCAGCAGCGTATCTGGGGGGATAAACACCGGGGAGCTGTTTTTT.

Points on this clone: At one end, the junction sequence differs from germline, possibly due to a read error. The chain joins TRBV19 to TRBJ2-5, with TRBD2 matching over 10 bases. The germline gives CDR1 LNHDA, CDR2 SQIVND (reference sequence). There are 14 residues in the CDR3. The CDR3 coding sequence is TGTGCCAGTAGCATAGCGGGGGGCCAAGAGACCCAGTACTTC. Protein sequence: CASSIAGGQETQYF.

This sequence joins TRBV10-3 and TRBJ2-4, with 8 bases identical to TRBD2. The length of the CDR3 is 14 residues. Losses at the gene ends were 2 bases for V and 7 bases for J; bases not matched to a gene: 4. CDR1 and CDR2 from the germline V gene are ENHRY and SYGVKD. The CDR3 DNA is TGTGCCATCAGTGAGATGGCGGGGGGCAACATTCAGTACTTC. Translation: CAISEMAGGNIQYF.

This clone was recorded once. The chain couples TRBV15 to TRBJ2-7; D is possibly TRBD2 (6 bases). Germline lookup yields CDR1 LNHNV and CDR2 YYDKDF (reference sequence). Trimming removed 5 bases at V and 1 base at J, with 9 bases between. The CDR3 runs 13 residues. The CDR3 coding sequence is TGTGCCACCAGCGTAGGGACTTCCTACGAGCAGTACTTC. Its translation: CATSVGTSYEQYF. Full variable domain (missing parts from reference TRBV15 and TRBJ2-7): DAMVIQNPRYQVTQFGKPVTLSCSQTLNHNVMYWYQQKSSQAPKLLFHYYDKDFNNEADTPDNFQSRRPNTSFCFLDIRSPGLGDTAMYLCATSVGTSYEQYFGPGTRLTVT.

V usage is TRBV15 and J usage is TRBJ2-7, with 11 bases aligning to TRBD2. CDR1 is LNHNV, CDR2 YYDKDF, per germline (reference sequence). The CDR3 loop spans 16 amino acids. V shed 1 base, J shed 2 bases, and the junction held 4 bases outside the gene matches. This CDR3 is CATSRGGTSGAYEQYF. Here the CDR3 DNA reads TGTGCCACCAGCAGAGGTGGGACTAGCGGTGCCTACGAGCAGTACTTC.

This chain uses TRBV11-3 with TRBJ2-3; TRBD2 matches 8 bases. J lost 4 bases, V lost 6 bases, and 3 bases had no gene match. Germline V gene lookup returns CDR1 SGHNT and CDR2 YENEEA. The CDR3 contains 13 residues. CDR3 sequence: CASSPGGADTQYF. The CDR3 DNA is TGTGCCAGCAGTCCCGGGGGGGCAGATACGCAGTATTTT. The whole variable domain, remainder taken from reference TRBV11-3 and TRBJ2-3, is EAGVVQSPRYKIIEKKQPVAFWCNPISGHNTLYWYLQNLGQGPELLIRYENEEAVDDSQLPKDRFSAERLKGVDSTLKIQPAELGDSAVYLCASSPGGADTQYFGPGTRLTVL.

CDR3 loop: CASSKGLAGAETGELFF. In DNA, the CDR3 is TGTGCCAGTAGTAAGGGACTAGCGGGAGCGGAGACCGGGGAGCTGTTTTTT. The genes are TRBV19 and TRBJ2-2; 14 nucleotides align to TRBD2. V shed 4 bases, J shed 5 bases, and the junction held 6 bases outside the gene matches. CDR1 is LNHDA and CDR2 is SQIVND in the germline V gene (reference sequence). The CDR3 spans 17 residues.

The chain is built from TRBV6-6 and TRBJ1-6, with TRBD1 matching over 7 bases. In germline, CDR1 is MNHNY, CDR2 SVGAGI (reference sequence). This CDR3 is built from 16 residues. V lost 2 bases, J lost 7 bases, and 8 bases stayed unmatched. The CDR3 region is CASSYGTARINSPLHF. In nucleotides, the CDR3 is TGTGCCAGCAGTTACGGGACAGCGAGAATCAATTCACCCCTCCACTTT.

The rearrangement uses TRBV3-1 (or the pseudogene TRBV3-2) and TRBJ1-2; 7 bases match TRBD1. Germline V CDR1 and CDR2: LGHDT, YNNKEL (reference sequence). This CDR3 is built from 14 residues. V dropped 0 bases and J dropped 7; count of bases not matched to a gene: 5. CDR3 sequence: CASSQDDREVGYTF. The CDR3 region has the DNA TGTGCCAGCAGCCAAGACGACAGGGAGGTTGGCTACACCTTC.

With respect to this clone: Other DNA variants within this sample encode the same CDR3. This chain joins TRBV7-6 and TRBJ2-1, with 11 bases identical to TRBD2. The CDR3 loop spans 17 amino acids. The trim removed 4 bases at V and 0 bases at J, leaving 5 bases unmatched. Germline V gene data show CDR1 as SGHVS and CDR2 as FNYEAQ. The CDR3 region has the DNA TGTGCCAGCAGCTCGCGACTAGCGGGGAGCTCCTACAATGAGCAGTTCTTC. It encodes CASSSRLAGSSYNEQFF.

V usage is TRBV18 and J usage is TRBJ1-2; 8 bases match TRBD1. The V segment lost 2 bases and the J segment 10 bases; nucleotides outside the gene matches: 9. This CDR3 comprises 14 residues. Per the germline V gene, CDR1 is KGHSH and CDR2 is LQKENI. The CDR3 nucleotides are TGTGCCAGCTCACCAGGTGGGCAGGGGGCCACCTACACCTTC. The encoded protein is CASSPGGQGATYTF.

The rearrangement joins TRBV19 to TRBJ2-2, with 11 bases lining up with TRBD2. The junction had 8 bases not matched to a gene; V was cut back by 2 bases and J by 0 bases. CDR1 is LNHDA and CDR2 is SQIVND in the germline V gene (reference sequence). This CDR3 has 19 amino acids. CDR3 amino acids: CASSISLAGGDANTGELFF. CDR3 in DNA: TGTGCCAGTAGTATATCATTAGCGGGGGGGGACGCGAACACCGGGGAGCTGTTTTTT.

The chain is built from TRBV6-6 and TRBJ2-5; possibly TRBD2 for D (6 bases). With 4 bases removed from V and 2 bases from J, the gap between germline ends came to 14 bases. Germline CDR1 and CDR2: MNHNY and SVGAGI (reference sequence). This CDR3 spans 15 amino acids. The DNA for the CDR3 is TGTGCCAGCAGTTCAAGTCTCGGGGGACAAGAGACCCAGTACTTC. Its translation is CASSSSLGGQETQYF.

The J gene is TRBJ1-6, the V gene TRBV30, with D tentatively TRBD1 (5 bases). Per the germline V gene, CDR1 is GTSNPN and CDR2 is SVGIG (reference sequence). CDR3 length: 13 residues. Trimming stripped 2 bases from V and 10 bases from J, with 12 bases between. Here the CDR3 reads CAWSSGRESPLHF. The CDR3 DNA sequence: TGTGCCTGGAGTTCGGGGCGGGAGTCACCCCTCCACTTT.

This clone was picked up a small number of times. The chain has TRBV6-5 and TRBJ1-5; 10 bases line up with TRBD1. Germline trimming cut 4 bases from V and 7 bases from J; bases unmatched to any gene: 7. The CDR3 is 15 amino acids. Germline V gene data show CDR1 as MNHEY and CDR2 as SVGAGI. The CDR3 protein is CASSSGTGAGQPQHF. CDR3 DNA sequence: TGTGCCAGCAGTTCCGGGACAGGGGCAGGACAGCCCCAGCATTTT.

This clone was detected only once. The gene calls are TRBV24-1 and TRBJ1-1; D call uncertain. Between the trimmed V and J ends, which lost 7 bases and 2 bases, there was a span of 19 bases. There are 16 residues in the CDR3. Germline assignment: CDR1 KGHDR and CDR2 SFDVKD. The CDR3 DNA sequence: TGTGCCACCAGACATGGAGGAGCGAAACTTAACACTGAAGCTTTCTTT. Its translation is CATRHGGAKLNTEAFF.

V and J are TRBV6-1 and TRBJ1-2; 7 bases map to TRBD1. The trim removed 1 base at V and 5 bases at J, leaving 4 bases unmatched. The germline V gene encodes CDR1 MNHNS and CDR2 SASEGT. The CDR3 extends over 14 amino acids. CDR3 residues: CASSEGAGGYGYTF. The CDR3 DNA reads as TGTGCCAGCAGTGAAGGGGCAGGGGGGTATGGCTACACCTTC.

The chain joins TRBV3-1 (or the pseudogene TRBV3-2) to TRBJ2-7; TRBD2 aligns across 7 bases. V lost 0 bases, J lost 6 bases, and 14 bases stayed unmatched. Per the germline V gene, CDR1 is LGHDT and CDR2 is YNNKEL (reference sequence). This CDR3 has 17 residues. The CDR3 nucleotides read TGTGCCAGCAGCCAAGATTCGCTAGCGGCCCTACGTAGCGAGCAGTACTTC. It specifies CASSQDSLAALRSEQYF.

This chain joins TRBV29-1 and TRBJ1-2; TRBD1 agrees at 8 bases. With V trimmed by 6 bases and J by 1 base, 10 bases remained unmatched. This CDR3 has 15 residues. Germline lookup yields CDR1 SQVTM and CDR2 ANQGSEA. In DNA form, the CDR3 reads TGCAGCGTCAGGACAGGGATGGGATTTAACTATGGCTACACCTTC. Translated: CSVRTGMGFNYGYTF.

The chain has TRBV18 and TRBJ2-7; the D gene is possibly TRBD1 (6 bases). The CDR3 sequence is 15 residues long. Trimming left V 3 bases short and J 5 bases short, with 17 bases between. The germline V gene encodes CDR1 KGHSH and CDR2 LQKENI. The CDR3 here is CASSPTRTGLDEQYF. In nucleotides, the CDR3 is TGTGCCAGCTCACCCACGCGAACAGGGCTAGACGAGCAGTACTTC.

This chain links TRBV5-1 with TRBJ2-5, with D perhaps matching TRBD1 (5 bases). V was clipped by 5 bases and J by 7 bases, with 21 bases between them. Germline V lookup: CDR1 SGHRS, CDR2 YFSETQ. The CDR3 has 15 residues. The CDR3: CASSGSQGSIRTQYF. The CDR3 region has the DNA TGCGCCAGCAGTGGAAGTCAGGGATCCATCAGGACCCAGTACTTC.

This clone has only one observation. The chain has TRBV15 and TRBJ1-3, with 11 nucleotides matching TRBD1. V shed 5 bases and J 5 bases; nucleotides not matched to a gene: 11. CDR1 and CDR2 from the germline V gene are LNHNV and YYDKDF (reference sequence). This CDR3 region has 17 residues. For the CDR3, the DNA is TGTGCCACCAGCCTCCTCGGGACAGGGGGGTTTAGAAACACCATATATTTT. Translation gives CATSLLGTGGFRNTIYF.